A selection of T cell receptor beta chains follows, all from one sample in a study of somatic mutations in cytotoxic T cells in rheumatoid arthritis. Some clones are missing from TCRdb's copy, which holds only in-frame ones; the method was immunoSEQ multiplex PCR. The data contain fewer than 9,500 clones, around 79% of them singletons. The sequenced sample consisted of CD8+ T cells sorted from blood. The origin of the receptors is an adult with rheumatoid arthritis. CDR3s include the opening cysteine and the closing phenylalanine or tryptophan. The order of the fields is clone size, J gene, V gene, D gene, CDR3 DNA, CDR3 protein. The D gene is left open where the match is weak. Expanded clones are given a class, and other clones once, few, many or no size at all.

clone_size: -; j_call: TRBJ2-7; v_call: TRBV19; d_call: TRBD2; cdr3_nt: TGTGCCAGTAGTACCCACGGGAGGGCCTCTCGATACGAGCAGTACTTC; cdr3_aa: CASSTHGRASRYEQYF
clone_size: -; j_call: TRBJ2-3; v_call: TRBV10-3; d_call: -; cdr3_nt: TGTGCCATCCGAGGGTGGGGGACACACACAGATACGCAGTATTTT; cdr3_aa: CAIRGWGTHTDTQYF
clone_size: -; j_call: TRBJ2-5; v_call: TRBV5-4; d_call: -; cdr3_nt: TGTGCCAGCAGCTTGGATAGCGAGACCCAGTACTTC; cdr3_aa: CASSLDSETQYF
clone_size: -; j_call: TRBJ2-7; v_call: TRBV10-2; d_call: -; cdr3_nt: TGCGCCAGCAGTGAGCGATCCTACGAGCAGTACTTC; cdr3_aa: CASSERSYEQYF
clone_size: -; j_call: TRBJ2-7; v_call: TRBV30; d_call: -; cdr3_nt: TGTGCCTGGGACCCAGGGTCCGGCTACGAGCAGTACTTC; cdr3_aa: CAWDPGSGYEQYF
clone_size: few; j_call: TRBJ1-1; v_call: TRBV10-3; d_call: -; cdr3_nt: TGTGCCGCCCGTACGGTGAACACTGAAGCTTTCTTT; cdr3_aa: CAARTVNTEAFF
clone_size: few; j_call: TRBJ2-7; v_call: TRBV4-2; d_call: TRBD1; cdr3_nt: TGTGCCAGCAGCCAGGATGTACCGGGACAGGGGTTCTACGAGCAGTACTTC; cdr3_aa: CASSQDVPGQGFYEQYF
clone_size: few; j_call: TRBJ2-7; v_call: TRBV28; d_call: TRBD1; cdr3_nt: TGTGCCACCCGGGACAGGGAATTGAACGAGCAGTACTTC; cdr3_aa: CATRDRELNEQYF
clone_size: -; j_call: TRBJ2-7; v_call: TRBV28; d_call: -; cdr3_nt: TGTGCCAGCAGTCTAATTCGGGACCTAGAAGAGCAGTACTTC; cdr3_aa: CASSLIRDLEEQYF
clone_size: -; j_call: TRBJ2-5; v_call: TRBV11-2; d_call: -; cdr3_nt: TGTGCCAGCACCAACCCAGACAGGACGCAAGAGACCCAGTACTTC; cdr3_aa: CASTNPDRTQETQYF
clone_size: few; j_call: TRBJ1-1; v_call: TRBV4-2; d_call: TRBD1; cdr3_nt: TGTGCCAGCAGCCAAGGGACAGGTAATGAAGCTTTCTTT; cdr3_aa: CASSQGTGNEAFF
clone_size: once; j_call: TRBJ2-7; v_call: TRBV7-9; d_call: TRBD1; cdr3_nt: TGTGCCAGCAGCTTAACCGGGACAGCAAACGAGCAGTACTTC; cdr3_aa: CASSLTGTANEQYF
clone_size: -; j_call: TRBJ2-1; v_call: TRBV7-8; d_call: TRBD2; cdr3_nt: TGTGCCAGCAGCTTAGCCGGGGTAGCGGGACGAGTCAATGAGCAGTTCTTC; cdr3_aa: CASSLAGVAGRVNEQFF
clone_size: -; j_call: TRBJ2-5; v_call: TRBV2; d_call: -; cdr3_nt: TGTGCCAGCCCTGGGACCCCTATAACGGAGACCCAGTACTTC; cdr3_aa: CASPGTPITETQYF
clone_size: -; j_call: TRBJ1-1; v_call: TRBV6-4; d_call: -; cdr3_nt: TGTGCCAGCAGCCTACAGAGGAACACTGAAGCTTTCTTT; cdr3_aa: CASSLQRNTEAFF
clone_size: once; j_call: TRBJ2-2; v_call: TRBV7-9; d_call: TRBD1; cdr3_nt: TGTGCCAGCAGCACCCACCTCCGGGACAGGGTTTCAGGCACCGGGGAGCTGTTTTTT; cdr3_aa: CASSTHLRDRVSGTGELFF
clone_size: -; j_call: TRBJ1-3; v_call: TRBV9; d_call: -; cdr3_nt: TGTGCCAGCAGCCCCGAGGATGTGGGGGTAGGAAACACCATATATTTT; cdr3_aa: CASSPEDVGVGNTIYF
clone_size: few; j_call: TRBJ2-1; v_call: TRBV5-6; d_call: -; cdr3_nt: TGTGCCAGCAGCCCCGGGACGGCCAATGAGCAGTTCTTC; cdr3_aa: CASSPGTANEQFF
clone_size: -; j_call: TRBJ2-3; v_call: TRBV9; d_call: TRBD2; cdr3_nt: TGTGCCAGCAGCCCGCTAGCGGGGGGGCTTCCAGATACGCAGTATTTT; cdr3_aa: CASSPLAGGLPDTQYF
clone_size: -; j_call: TRBJ2-1; v_call: TRBV27; d_call: TRBD2; cdr3_nt: TGTGCCAGCAGGCAACTAGCGGAGCTCTACAATGAGCAGTTCTTC; cdr3_aa: CASRQLAELYNEQFF
clone_size: -; j_call: TRBJ2-1; v_call: TRBV19; d_call: -; cdr3_nt: TGTGCCAGTTGGGGCGGCGGCTCCTACAATGAGCAGTTCTTC; cdr3_aa: CASWGGGSYNEQFF
clone_size: -; j_call: TRBJ1-4; v_call: TRBV5-5; d_call: TRBD1; cdr3_nt: TGTGCCAGCAGCCTCACAGGGGGCGAAGGGGAAAAACTGTTTTTT; cdr3_aa: CASSLTGGEGEKLFF
clone_size: few; j_call: TRBJ2-7; v_call: TRBV13; d_call: TRBD2; cdr3_nt: TGTGCCAGCAGCGACGGGACTAGCGGTTCCTACGAGCAGTACTTC; cdr3_aa: CASSDGTSGSYEQYF
clone_size: -; j_call: TRBJ2-5; v_call: TRBV9; d_call: -; cdr3_nt: TGTGCCAGCAGCGTAGTCGGCAGACCCTCGGAGACCCAGTACTTC; cdr3_aa: CASSVVGRPSETQYF
clone_size: -; j_call: TRBJ2-7; v_call: TRBV6-6; d_call: -; cdr3_nt: TGTGCCAGCAGTCACGGGACTGGCTACGAGCAGTACTTC; cdr3_aa: CASSHGTGYEQYF
clone_size: -; j_call: TRBJ2-2; v_call: TRBV6-4; d_call: TRBD2; cdr3_nt: TGTGCCAGCAGTGACGTAGCGGGGGGCACCGGGGAGCTGTTTTTT; cdr3_aa: CASSDVAGGTGELFF
clone_size: -; j_call: TRBJ1-1; v_call: TRBV7-3; d_call: TRBD1; cdr3_nt: TGTGCCAGCAGCACAGGGGAGAACACTGAAGCTTTCTTT; cdr3_aa: CASSTGENTEAFF
clone_size: -; j_call: TRBJ2-6; v_call: TRBV27; d_call: TRBD1; cdr3_nt: TGTGCCAGCAGACAGGGGAGTGGGGCCAACGTCCTGACTTTC; cdr3_aa: CASRQGSGANVLTF
clone_size: -; j_call: TRBJ2-7; v_call: TRBV9; d_call: TRBD2; cdr3_nt: TGTGCCAGCAGCGTAACGGCGGGAGGTCTCGAGCAGTACTTC; cdr3_aa: CASSVTAGGLEQYF
clone_size: -; j_call: TRBJ2-7; v_call: TRBV27; d_call: -; cdr3_nt: TGTGCCAGCAGTTTCATTGGGGGGGCGCAGGGCGAGCAGTACTTC; cdr3_aa: CASSFIGGAQGEQYF
clone_size: once; j_call: TRBJ2-2; v_call: TRBV5-1; d_call: TRBD1; cdr3_nt: TGCGCCAGCAGCTTGGCGAAAAGGACAGGGGTCCCCGAGCTGTTTTTT; cdr3_aa: CASSLAKRTGVPELFF
clone_size: -; j_call: TRBJ2-5; v_call: TRBV10-2; d_call: -; cdr3_nt: TGCGCCAGCACTCTTCGGGGGCGACCTCAAGAGACCCAGTACTTC; cdr3_aa: CASTLRGRPQETQYF
clone_size: -; j_call: TRBJ1-1; v_call: TRBV4-3; d_call: -; cdr3_nt: TGCGCCAGCAGCGAACCGTCCCGGAGCGCTGAAGCTTTCTTT; cdr3_aa: CASSEPSRSAEAFF
clone_size: -; j_call: TRBJ2-1; v_call: TRBV7-2; d_call: TRBD1; cdr3_nt: TGTGCCAGCAGCTTAAGGGACAGGCCTTACAATGAGCAGTTCTTC; cdr3_aa: CASSLRDRPYNEQFF
clone_size: -; j_call: TRBJ2-2; v_call: TRBV2; d_call: -; cdr3_nt: TGTGCCAGCAGTGAATACGGGACGGGTGCCACCGGGGAGCTGTTTTTT; cdr3_aa: CASSEYGTGATGELFF
clone_size: few; j_call: TRBJ1-5; v_call: TRBV4-1; d_call: -; cdr3_nt: TGCGCCAGCAGCCCTGTCCAGGCCGGTAATCAGCCCCAGCATTTT; cdr3_aa: CASSPVQAGNQPQHF
clone_size: -; j_call: TRBJ2-3; v_call: TRBV28; d_call: -; cdr3_nt: TGTGCCACCTTTGAAGTTAGGGGCCCAGATACGCAGTATTTT; cdr3_aa: CATFEVRGPDTQYF
clone_size: -; j_call: TRBJ2-2; v_call: TRBV23-1; d_call: TRBD1; cdr3_nt: TGCGCCAGCCCACCGACAGGGGACAACACCGGGGAGCTGTTTTTT; cdr3_aa: CASPPTGDNTGELFF
clone_size: -; j_call: TRBJ2-2; v_call: TRBV30; d_call: -; cdr3_nt: TGTGCCTGGACGAGGGACACCGGGGAGCTGTTTTTT; cdr3_aa: CAWTRDTGELFF
clone_size: few; j_call: TRBJ2-7; v_call: TRBV7-9; d_call: -; cdr3_nt: TGTGCCAGCAGCGCCAGCCCCGAGCAGTACTTC; cdr3_aa: CASSASPEQYF
clone_size: -; j_call: TRBJ1-2; v_call: TRBV19; d_call: -; cdr3_nt: TGTGCGAGCGGCTATGGCTACACCTTC; cdr3_aa: CASGYGYTF
clone_size: -; j_call: TRBJ1-5; v_call: TRBV15; d_call: -; cdr3_nt: TGTGCCACCAGCAGAGATCTGGGCAGGAATCAGCCCCAGCATTTT; cdr3_aa: CATSRDLGRNQPQHF
clone_size: once; j_call: TRBJ1-1; v_call: TRBV6-6; d_call: -; cdr3_nt: TGTGCCAGCAGTACCCCGGGGCACACTGAAGCTTTCTTT; cdr3_aa: CASSTPGHTEAFF
clone_size: -; j_call: TRBJ1-2; v_call: TRBV6-1; d_call: TRBD1; cdr3_nt: TGTGCCAGCAGCACCAGGGGGCCTACCCCCTATGGCTACACCTTC; cdr3_aa: CASSTRGPTPYGYTF
clone_size: -; j_call: TRBJ2-5; v_call: TRBV27; d_call: -; cdr3_nt: TGTGCCAGCAGTCCCACAGCTCAAGAGACCCAGTACTTC; cdr3_aa: CASSPTAQETQYF
clone_size: -; j_call: TRBJ2-1; v_call: TRBV28; d_call: -; cdr3_nt: TGTGCCAGCAGTTTGGATTCAACCTACAATGAGCAGTTCTTC; cdr3_aa: CASSLDSTYNEQFF
clone_size: few; j_call: TRBJ1-2; v_call: TRBV7-9; d_call: -; cdr3_nt: TGTGCCAGCAGCTTAGCGATTGAGGGACTCCATGGCTACACCTTC; cdr3_aa: CASSLAIEGLHGYTF
clone_size: -; j_call: TRBJ2-7; v_call: TRBV19; d_call: -; cdr3_nt: TGTGCCAGTAGTATGGGCCCCTACGAGCAGTACTTC; cdr3_aa: CASSMGPYEQYF
clone_size: -; j_call: TRBJ2-5; v_call: TRBV10-3; d_call: TRBD2; cdr3_nt: TGTGCCATCAGAGCTAGCGGGGGGAAACAAGAGACCCAGTACTTC; cdr3_aa: CAIRASGGKQETQYF
clone_size: -; j_call: TRBJ1-6; v_call: TRBV9; d_call: -; cdr3_nt: TGTGCCAGCAGCGTTTCTGGGAGGAGCTCCTATAATTCACCCCTCCACTTT; cdr3_aa: CASSVSGRSSYNSPLHF
clone_size: -; j_call: TRBJ2-2; v_call: TRBV4-1; d_call: TRBD2; cdr3_nt: TGCGCCAGCAGCCAACTCCTAGCGGAAAACACCGGGGAGCTGTTTTTT; cdr3_aa: CASSQLLAENTGELFF
clone_size: -; j_call: TRBJ2-5; v_call: TRBV5-1; d_call: -; cdr3_nt: TGCGCCAGCAGCCCAGAAGGGACCCAAGACGAGACCCAGTACTTC; cdr3_aa: CASSPEGTQDETQYF
clone_size: -; j_call: TRBJ1-2; v_call: TRBV29-1; d_call: -; cdr3_nt: TGCAGCGTTGAAGATCTGCTTTCGGAGGTCTTC; cdr3_aa: CSVEDLLSEVF
clone_size: once; j_call: TRBJ2-3; v_call: TRBV5-6; d_call: -; cdr3_nt: TGTGCCAGCAGCTTGGGTTACACAGATACGCAGTATTTT; cdr3_aa: CASSLGYTDTQYF
clone_size: -; j_call: TRBJ1-3; v_call: TRBV19; d_call: -; cdr3_nt: TGTGCCAGTAGTATTGGGGCGCGTGGAAACACCATATATTTT; cdr3_aa: CASSIGARGNTIYF
clone_size: -; j_call: TRBJ2-7; v_call: TRBV28; d_call: -; cdr3_nt: TGTGCCAGCAGTCCCCAGACAGTTCCCTCCTACGAGCAGTACTTC; cdr3_aa: CASSPQTVPSYEQYF
clone_size: -; j_call: TRBJ1-4; v_call: TRBV28; d_call: TRBD1; cdr3_nt: TGTGCCAGCAGTTTATATCTGGGACAGGGGCGAGAAAAACTGTTTTTT; cdr3_aa: CASSLYLGQGREKLFF
clone_size: once; j_call: TRBJ2-1; v_call: TRBV5-1; d_call: -; cdr3_nt: TGCGCCAGCAGCTTGGAGGAGCTAAATGAGCAGTTCTTC; cdr3_aa: CASSLEELNEQFF
clone_size: -; j_call: TRBJ2-6; v_call: TRBV5-1; d_call: -; cdr3_nt: TGCGCCAGCAGCTTCCAGGGATCCAACGTCCTGACTTTC; cdr3_aa: CASSFQGSNVLTF
clone_size: -; j_call: TRBJ2-1; v_call: TRBV27; d_call: -; cdr3_nt: TGTGCCAGCAGTTTAGACAGGTACAATGAGCAGTTCTTC; cdr3_aa: CASSLDRYNEQFF